A single sample is the source of the 14 T cell receptor beta chains below, sequenced in a study of T cells in Graves' hyperthyroidism and ophthalmopathy. The source material, RNA transcripts, was used to amplify TCR beta CDR3 regions. The primer set for the first-round RT-PCR of the TCR CDR3 was HTBI. In TCRdb, the multiplex PCR reads were re-called with MiXCR into one record per CDR3 protein. The table records a few hundred thousand distinct CDR3 sequences, more than 15% of them present only once. Material for sequencing was blood. The receptors derive from a woman between 18 and 29 years old with Graves' hyperthyroidism that later progressed to Graves' ophthalmopathy.

This clonotype was recorded many times. The CDR3 here is CASSLAAGFAEAFF. The CDR3, as DNA: TGTGCCAGCAGCTTAGCCGCAGGGTTCGCTGAAGCTTTCTTT. V gene TRBV11-2 combines with J gene TRBJ1-1; possible D gene TRBD1, 5 bases. The CDR3 sequence is 14 residues long. Trimming left V 1 base short and J 6 bases short, with 12 bases between. The V gene's germline CDR1 is SGHAT and CDR2 FQNNGV.

With regard to this clonotype: Since a much larger clone is just one base distant, this may be a read error. No conserved phenylalanine or tryptophan ends this CDR3, so it is likely a read error. The genes are TRBV2 and TRBJ1-1, with D possibly being TRBD1 (5 bases). This CDR3 is 15 amino acids long. CDR1 is SNHLY, CDR2 FYNNEI, per germline. Trimming left V 4 bases short and J 1 base short, with 13 bases between. In DNA, the CDR3 is TGTGCCAGCAGTGGGACCCTGGGGGGGAACACTGAAGCTTTCCTT. It codes for CASSGTLGGNTEAFL.

Only a few counts were recorded for this clonotype. The chain recombines TRBV3-1 with TRBJ2-5; the match to TRBD2 covers 8 bases. V dropped 0 bases and J dropped 1; count of bases not matched to a gene: 4. Germline CDR1 reads LGHDT; CDR2 reads YNNKEL (reference sequence). CDR3 length: 16 residues. CDR3 sequence: CASSQEFSGVQETQYF. For the CDR3, the DNA is TGTGCCAGCAGCCAAGAATTTAGCGGGGTCCAAGAGACCCAGTACTTC.

This clonotype was recorded many times. The chain carries TRBV20-1 and TRBJ1-1; D gene uncertain. The CDR3 is made up of 10 amino acids. V lost 0 bases and J lost 7, with 3 bases in between. CDR1 is DFQATT, CDR2 SNEGSKA, per germline (reference sequence). The DNA for the CDR3 is TGCAGTGCTAGAGACGGTGAAGCTTTCTTT. It yields the protein CSARDGEAFF.

This clonotype was seen at least ten times. V and J are TRBV7-2 and TRBJ2-7; 9 nucleotides match TRBD2. The CDR3 is 16 amino acids. CDR1 is SGHTA and CDR2 is FQGNSA in the germline V gene. The V segment lost 7 bases and the J segment 2 bases; nucleotides outside the gene matches: 12. The CDR3 DNA follows: TGTGCCAGCACCCCCTCGGCGACTAGCGGAACCTACGAGCAGTACTTC. This translates into CASTPSATSGTYEQYF.

This clonotype was observed a few times. This chain uses TRBV20-1 with TRBJ1-5, with D hard to call. The germline gives CDR1 DFQATT, CDR2 SNEGSKA (reference sequence). V was trimmed by 6 bases and J by 4 bases, leaving 13 bases between them. The CDR3 consists of 13 residues. The CDR3 DNA follows: TGCAGTGCAAAAGACACCTCAAATCAGCCCCAGCATTTT. Translation: CSAKDTSNQPQHF.

This clonotype was found many times. The gene calls are TRBV27 and TRBJ2-7; 7 bases align to TRBD1. The CDR3 extends over 14 amino acids. Germline loops: CDR1 MNHEY, CDR2 SMNVEV (reference sequence). Germline trimming cut 8 bases from V and 1 base from J; bases unmatched to any gene: 8. This CDR3 is CASRNPGGSYEQYF. The CDR3 DNA reads TGTGCCAGCCGCAATCCAGGGGGTTCCTACGAGCAGTACTTC.

This clonotype was observed at least ten times. The chain has TRBV6-2 or TRBV6-3 and TRBJ2-1; TRBD2 matches 14 bases. This CDR3 comprises 17 residues. V gave up 4 bases and J gave up 0 bases; unmatched junction bases: 2. Germline-derived CDR1 and CDR2 are MNHEY and SVGEGT. In DNA, the CDR3 is TGTGCCAGCAGTTCCGGGACTAGCGGGAGCTCCTACAATGAGCAGTTCTTC. It is translated as CASSSGTSGSSYNEQFF.

V gene TRBV6-9 combines with J gene TRBJ2-5; TRBD1 aligns across 7 bases. The germline V gene encodes CDR1 MNHGY and CDR2 SVAAGI. V lost 4 bases and J lost 5; bases outside the gene matches: 16. The CDR3 loop spans 17 amino acids. The CDR3 here is CASSFLGQAIGFETQYF. CDR3 in DNA: TGTGCCAGCAGTTTTCTAGGACAGGCGATTGGTTTTGAGACCCAGTACTTC.

As for this clonotype: A much more abundant neighbour one base away suggests this may be a read error. The chain couples TRBV7-2 to TRBJ1-1, with 10 bases identical to TRBD1. The CDR3 has 15 amino acids. The germline V gene encodes CDR1 SGHTA and CDR2 FQGNSA. CDR3 DNA: TGTGCCAGCAGCCCCCGGGGACAGGGGAACACTGGAGCTTTCTTT. As protein: CASSPRGQGNTGAFF.

The genes are TRBV5-1 and TRBJ2-1, with 7 bases lining up with TRBD1. This CDR3 spans 13 amino acids. After removal of 3 bases from V and 9 bases from J, the junction contained 6 bases not matched to a gene. Germline loops: CDR1 SGHRS, CDR2 YFSETQ. CDR3 coding DNA: TGCGCCAGCAGCTCCGACAGGGTCGGTGAGCAGTTCTTC. Amino acid sequence: CASSSDRVGEQFF.

There are many counts of this clonotype. V gene TRBV2 combines with J gene TRBJ1-2; D not certain. Germline V gene lookup returns CDR1 SNHLY and CDR2 FYNNEI. The germline V and J ends were trimmed by 3 bases and 8 bases, with 13 bases remaining between them. The CDR3 consists of 13 residues. Written as DNA, the CDR3 is TGTGCCAGCAGTGATTCACAATTTAGGGGCTACACCTTC. Amino acid sequence: CASSDSQFRGYTF. The full variable domain, rest sourced from reference TRBV2 and TRBJ1-2, is EPEVTQTPSHQVTQMGQEVILRCVPISNHLYFYWYRQILGQKVEFLVSFYNNEISEKSEIFDDQFSVERPDGSNFTLKIRSTKLEDSAMYFCASSDSQFRGYTFGSGTRLTVV.

In this sample, this clonotype turned up a few times. An end of the junction does not agree with germline; a read error may underlie this. The chain employs TRBV20-1 and TRBJ1-4, with TRBD1 matching 12 bases. CDR1 is DFQATT and CDR2 is SNEGSKA in the germline V gene (reference sequence). The CDR3 totals 16 residues. In nucleotides, the CDR3 is TGCAGTGCTGCGGGACAGGGGGCGCCGATTAATGAAAAACTGTTATTT. As protein: CSAAGQGAPINEKLLF.

The chain joins TRBV19 to TRBJ1-4; 8 nucleotides match TRBD1. Germline loops: CDR1 LNHDA, CDR2 SQIVND (reference sequence). The length of the CDR3 is 14 residues. With V trimmed by 6 bases and J by 7 bases, 7 bases remained unmatched. This CDR3 is CASSRGTGGEKLFF. CDR3 coding DNA: TGTGCCAGTAGCCGAGGGACAGGCGGTGAAAAACTGTTTTTT.